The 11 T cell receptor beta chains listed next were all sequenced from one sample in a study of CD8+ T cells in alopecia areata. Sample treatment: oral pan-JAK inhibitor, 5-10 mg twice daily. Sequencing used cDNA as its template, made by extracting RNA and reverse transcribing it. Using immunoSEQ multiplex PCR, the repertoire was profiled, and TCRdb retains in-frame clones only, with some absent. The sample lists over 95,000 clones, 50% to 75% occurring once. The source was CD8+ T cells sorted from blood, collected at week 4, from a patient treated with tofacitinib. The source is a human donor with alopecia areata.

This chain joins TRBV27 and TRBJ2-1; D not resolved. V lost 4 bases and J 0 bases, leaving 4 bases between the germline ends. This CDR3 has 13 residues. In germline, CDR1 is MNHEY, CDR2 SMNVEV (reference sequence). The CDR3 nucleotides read TGTGCCAGCAGTTCCCCCTCCTACAATGAGCAGTTCTTC. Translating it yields CASSSPSYNEQFF.

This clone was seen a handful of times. CDR3 in amino acids: CSARSGYEQYF. The CDR3 bases are TGCAGTGCTAGATCCGGGTACGAGCAGTACTTC. V and J are TRBV20-1 and TRBJ2-7; D remains unclear. Germline-derived CDR1 and CDR2 are DFQATT and SNEGSKA (reference sequence). CDR3 size: 11 residues. Trimming took 2 bases from V and 4 from J, leaving 6 bases between them.

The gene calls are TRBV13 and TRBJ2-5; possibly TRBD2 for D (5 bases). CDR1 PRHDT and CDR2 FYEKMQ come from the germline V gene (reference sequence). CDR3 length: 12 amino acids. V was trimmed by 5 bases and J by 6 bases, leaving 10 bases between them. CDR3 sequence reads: CASSTERKTQYF. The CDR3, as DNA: TGTGCCAGCAGCACAGAGCGGAAGACCCAGTACTTC.

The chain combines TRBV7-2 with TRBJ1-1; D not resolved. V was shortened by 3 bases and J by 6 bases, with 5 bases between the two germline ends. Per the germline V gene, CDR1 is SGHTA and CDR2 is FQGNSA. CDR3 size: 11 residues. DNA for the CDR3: TGTGCCAGCAGCTTCGACGCTGAAGCTTTCTTT. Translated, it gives CASSFDAEAFF.

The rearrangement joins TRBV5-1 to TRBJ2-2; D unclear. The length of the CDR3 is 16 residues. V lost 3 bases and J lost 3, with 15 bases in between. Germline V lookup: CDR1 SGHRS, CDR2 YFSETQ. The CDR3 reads CASSSLGMEDTGELFF. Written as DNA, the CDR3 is TGCGCCAGCAGCTCTCTAGGGATGGAAGACACCGGGGAGCTGTTTTTT. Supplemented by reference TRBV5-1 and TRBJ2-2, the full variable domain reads KAGVTQTPRYLIKTRGQQVTLSCSPISGHRSVSWYQQTPGQGLQFLFEYFSETQRNKGNFPGRFSGRQFSNSRSEMNVSTLELGDSALYLCASSSLGMEDTGELFFGEGSRLTVL.

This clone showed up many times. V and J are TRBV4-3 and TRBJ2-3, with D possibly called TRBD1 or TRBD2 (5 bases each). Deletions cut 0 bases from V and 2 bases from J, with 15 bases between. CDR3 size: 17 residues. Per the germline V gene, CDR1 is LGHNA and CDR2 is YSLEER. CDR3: CASSQDLQGEPTDTQYF. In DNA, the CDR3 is TGCGCCAGCAGCCAAGACCTCCAGGGAGAACCCACAGATACGCAGTATTTT.

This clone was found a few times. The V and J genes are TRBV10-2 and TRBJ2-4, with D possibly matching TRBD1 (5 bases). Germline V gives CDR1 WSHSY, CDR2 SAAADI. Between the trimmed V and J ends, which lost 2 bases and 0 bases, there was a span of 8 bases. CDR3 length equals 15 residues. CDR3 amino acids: CASSEAGLAKNIQYF. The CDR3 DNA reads TGCGCCAGCAGTGAGGCAGGGCTAGCCAAAAACATTCAGTACTTC.

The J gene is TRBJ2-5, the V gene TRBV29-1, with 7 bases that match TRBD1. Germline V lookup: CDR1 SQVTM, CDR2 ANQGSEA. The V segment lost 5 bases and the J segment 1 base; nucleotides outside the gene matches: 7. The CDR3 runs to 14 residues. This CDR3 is CSVPPGQSQETQYF. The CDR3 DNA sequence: TGCAGCGTTCCTCCGGGACAGAGCCAAGAGACCCAGTACTTC.

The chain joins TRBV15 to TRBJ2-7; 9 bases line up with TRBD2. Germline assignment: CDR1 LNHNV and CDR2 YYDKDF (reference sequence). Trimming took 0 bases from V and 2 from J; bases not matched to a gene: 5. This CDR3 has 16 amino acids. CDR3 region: CATSRDRLAATYEQYF. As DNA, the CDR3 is TGTGCCACCAGCAGAGATCGACTAGCGGCCACCTACGAGCAGTACTTC.

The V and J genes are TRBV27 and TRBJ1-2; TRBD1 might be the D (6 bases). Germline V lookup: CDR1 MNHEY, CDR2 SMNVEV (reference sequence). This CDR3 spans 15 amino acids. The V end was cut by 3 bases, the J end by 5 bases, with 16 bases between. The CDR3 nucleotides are TGTGCCAGCAGTTTTAGTCGGACAGCCTCTTATGGCTACACCTTC. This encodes CASSFSRTASYGYTF.

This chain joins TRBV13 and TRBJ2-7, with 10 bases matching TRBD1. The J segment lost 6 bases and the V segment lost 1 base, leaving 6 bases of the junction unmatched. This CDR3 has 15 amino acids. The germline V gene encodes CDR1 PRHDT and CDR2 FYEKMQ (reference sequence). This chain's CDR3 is CASSLEGTGVGEQYF. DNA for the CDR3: TGTGCCAGCAGCTTAGAAGGGACAGGGGTCGGCGAGCAGTACTTC. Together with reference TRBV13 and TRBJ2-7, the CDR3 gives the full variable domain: AAGVIQSPRHLIKEKRETATLKCYPIPRHDTVYWYQQGPGQDPQFLISFYEKMQSDKGSIPDRFSAQQFSDYHSELNMSSLELGDSALYFCASSLEGTGVGEQYFGPGTRLTVT.